This TCR beta chain was captured by sequencing in a study of blood T cell repertoires in COVID-19 (dated by TCRdb to the early 2020s). About the study as a whole: The collaborator samples originated in the United States, Italy and Spain and spanned the acute and convalescent phases of COVID-19. The prospective study material was composed of cDNA or gDNA derived from T cells, B-cell-depleted T cells, or PBMCs. Deeply sampled blood TCRbeta repertoires from subjects exposed to, actively infected with, or recovered from COVID-19 were included in the dataset. The repertoires were made available in a free public database intended to serve as a resource for research on the immune response to SARS-CoV-2. The samples were drawn from two sources: the first 160 participants of the ongoing ImmuneRACE study, and 950 to 1,500 subjects contributed by 6 global collaborators. The sample metadata nearly always contained a de-identified subject ID, COVID-19 status, age in years and sex. Where available, HLA class I and class II types were taken from metadata supplied by the sample provider and were not determined by assay-based typing. The study at large found these results: How much clinical and demographic metadata was included differed by source and by participant, and the metadata was provided uncurated.

The immunoSEQ Assay, a bias-controlled multiplex PCR, was used to amplify TCRbeta CDR3 regions from genomic DNA. The original pipeline was this. The number of nucleated cells in each sample was estimated by amplification of reference gene primers within the assay. To quantify the absolute abundance of each unique TCRbeta CDR3 rearrangement, sequence reads were collapsed and filtered. For each sample, productive Simpson clonality was calculated as the square root of Simpson's diversity index across productive rearrangements. This immuneACCESS table, as held by TCRdb, lists in-frame sequences with V and J called but not all clones. Of the missing ones, under half trace to an unresolved V gene in checked studies; the others have no known cause. The V and J calls and the clone size are those of that table, but D and trimming were determined from the DNA. For this sample the table gives some 350,000 clones, of which around 89% were detected only once. The top ten constitute approximately 7% of the sample.

Each collaborating institution followed its own protocols to collect whole blood in K2EDTA tubes. For TCRbeta analysis, collaborators shipped samples in one of three forms: frozen whole blood, isolated PBMCs, or DNA extracted from either of those sample types. A note on this clone: The antigen it recognizes is unknown. Within one base of it there is no much larger clone, and no base qualities were kept.

The germline V gene provides CDR1 MDHEN and CDR2 SYDVKM. The CDR3 sequence holds 13 residues, the cysteine and phenylalanine included. Only the CDR3 DNA stays, 39 bases, in frame from base 1. At the junction V is shortened by 5 bases and J by 7 bases; bases outside the gene matches: 3. The clonotype comes from a man between 18 and 29 years old with active or convalescent COVID-19. Sequenced material: peripheral blood. The chain uses TRBV28 and TRBJ1-4; 8 junctional bases match TRBD1. CDR3 protein: CASSGQGAEKLFF. The DNA sequence is TGTGCCAGCAGTGGACAGGGCGCTGAAAAACTGTTTTTT.